The clone carrying this TCR beta chain was observed a handful of times. Antigen: not known. These data are taken from a study of T-cell memory formation after mild COVID-19. Broader study findings: Clones that shrank (day 15 to 85) were balanced CD4/CD8, whereas later expanders leaned CD4+.

The authors produced TCR alpha and TCR beta cDNA libraries with sample barcodes and UMIs by 5'RACE using constant-segment primers. TCRdb fed the 5' RACE reads into MiXCR, producing one record per CDR3 protein. The table has about 200,000 distinct CDR3 sequences, 9.5% seen once. The CDR3 has 14 residues. The V and J ends lost 5 bases and 6 bases, in that order; junction bases with no gene match: 8. Germline V CDR1 and CDR2: LNHDA, SQIVND (reference sequence). V usage is TRBV19 and J usage is TRBJ2-7; 9 bases align to TRBD1. The receptor was derived from a man aged 18 to 29 who had mild COVID-19 (a few samples of this study predate the infection). Cell type and time point are not known. Source material: PBMCs or a T cell subset sorted from them (not recorded which). Here the CDR3 DNA reads TGTGCCAGTAGTGCGGACAGGGGCAATGGCGAGCAGTACTTC. Amino acids: CASSADRGNGEQYF. Full variable domain (missing parts from reference TRBV19 and TRBJ2-7): DGGITQSPKYLFRKEGQNVTLSCEQNLNHDAMYWYRQDPGQGLRLIYYSQIVNDFQKGDIAEGYSVSREKKESFPLTVTSAQKNPTAFYLCASSADRGNGEQYFGPGTRLTVT.